This TCR beta chain stems from a study of blood T cells in healthy people across ages. A second PCR, run for roughly 7 to 11 cycles, used a sample-barcoded 5' primer plus a J-beta primer mix. TCRdb independently ran MiXCR on the 5' RACE reads; one entry per CDR3 protein. Of approximately 730,000 distinct CDR3 sequences in the sample, less than 70% were seen once. The CDR3 extends over 15 amino acids. The trim removed 4 bases at V and 2 bases at J, leaving 8 bases unmatched. Germline CDR1 MDHEN, CDR2 SYDVKM. General study findings and limits: The long-lived group displayed more naive CD4+ cells, plus higher diversity, than the aged donors did. A strong correlation was seen between TCR beta diversity and naive T cell percentage.

A note on this clonotype: The target antigen is unknown.

Each sample provided at least 5 micrograms of extracted total RNA. Input material: blood. The chain recombines TRBV28 with TRBJ2-7, with 7 nucleotides matching TRBD1. The TCR sequence derives from an elderly man in good health. The CDR3 nucleotides are TGTGCCAGCAGTTCCGCCTCTGACAGGGCCTACGAGCAGTACTTC. It codes for CASSSASDRAYEQYF.